This T cell receptor (beta chain) comes out of a study of blood T cell repertoires in COVID-19. CDR1 is LGHDT and CDR2 is YNNKEL in the germline V gene (reference sequence). V lost 0 bases and J 7 bases, leaving 15 bases between the germline ends. The CDR3 extends over 15 amino acids. Measured with immunoSEQ multiplex PCR; TCRdb has only the in-frame clones, and not every one. The sample includes 270,000 or so clones, roughly 86% of them seen just once. The sequenced sample consisted of peripheral blood. The chain employs TRBV3-1 (or the pseudogene TRBV3-2) and TRBJ1-2; D is possibly TRBD1 (6 bases). The sequence came from a woman aged 30 to 39 with COVID-19, enrolled during active disease. Here the CDR3 reads CASSQDVGGAGGYTF. CDR3 coding DNA: TGTGCCAGCAGCCAAGATGTAGGGGGGGCTGGTGGCTACACCTTC.